The TCR beta chain under discussion was sequenced for a study of blood T cell repertoires in COVID-19. Only in-frame clones appear in the TCRdb table, and some are missing; sequencing was by immunoSEQ multiplex PCR. The table has 250,000 to 350,000 clones, under 85% seen once. V gave up 4 bases and J gave up 7 bases, with 18 bases separating them. Germline lookup yields CDR1 SGHTS and CDR2 YDEGEE. CDR3 length equals 15 residues. The receptor was derived from a human donor with COVID-19, enrolled during active disease. The donor label of this sample is uncertain. Sequencing was done on a sample of peripheral blood. The chain employs TRBV5-8 and TRBJ2-1, with a tentative D call TRBD2 (5 bases). This CDR3 reads CASSVRGQALNEQFF. Written as DNA, the CDR3 is TGTGCCAGCAGCGTTCGCGGGCAGGCGTTGAATGAGCAGTTCTTC.